This T cell receptor beta chain was sequenced during a study of blood T cell repertoires in COVID-19. Study as a whole: Sites in the United States, Italy and Spain provided acute and convalescent COVID-19 samples.

With V trimmed by 6 bases and J by 7 bases, 7 bases remained unmatched. This CDR3 is 14 amino acids long. From germline, CDR1 is LNHDA and CDR2 SQIVND (reference sequence). Under the authors' procedure: For nucleated cells, counts were estimated from reference gene primer amplification. The method was immunoSEQ multiplex PCR; TCRdb's version includes in-frame clones alone and lacks a portion of them. V and J calls and clone size are as listed in that table; D and trimming were resolved from the DNA. The sample shows 150,000 to 160,000 clones, around 84% of them seen only once. Input material: peripheral blood. J is TRBJ1-4 and V is TRBV19; 8 bases match TRBD1. This TCR derives from an elderly man with acute or convalescent COVID-19. CDR3 sequence reads: CASRLRGLGEKLFF. The CDR3 coding sequence is TGTGCCAGTAGACTCAGGGGGCTCGGTGAAAAACTGTTTTTT.